This TCR beta chain stems from a study of metastatic and nonmetastatic thyroid tumors. In the study overall: Repertoires from blood and tumor or nodule tissue of malignant and benign thyroid patients were compared. Study conclusions and caveats: Within blood and tumor, benign nodules reportedly had significantly lower TCR beta diversity than malignant thyroid tumors did.

This clone was counted many times. Its antigen is still unknown. As handled by the study authors: The authors used CDR3 differences across clinicopathological groups to build a distant-metastasis classifier for papillary thyroid cancer. TCRdb re-clonotyped the PCR reads through MiXCR. TCRdb's processing, not the authors' own work, is the source of the V and J calls. This sample has approximately 82,000 clones, with approximately 13% found just once. Thyroid surgery was performed in patients who had received no treatment beforehand. V was trimmed by 0 bases and J by 10 bases, leaving 25 bases between them. CDR1 and CDR2 from the germline V gene are DFQATT and SNEGSKA (reference sequence). CDR3 length equals 17 residues.

Sequences were obtained from tumor tissue. The chain links TRBV20-1 to TRBJ2-1; either TRBD1 or TRBD2 may fit D (10 bases each). This TCR came from a female donor with papillary thyroid cancer or a benign thyroid nodule (not recorded which). Some clones in this sample may be carry-over from other donors' samples. The CDR3 is CSARDDRGLAGVDEQFF. CDR3 DNA: TGCAGTGCTAGAGACGACAGGGGGCTAGCGGGAGTAGACGAGCAGTTCTTC.